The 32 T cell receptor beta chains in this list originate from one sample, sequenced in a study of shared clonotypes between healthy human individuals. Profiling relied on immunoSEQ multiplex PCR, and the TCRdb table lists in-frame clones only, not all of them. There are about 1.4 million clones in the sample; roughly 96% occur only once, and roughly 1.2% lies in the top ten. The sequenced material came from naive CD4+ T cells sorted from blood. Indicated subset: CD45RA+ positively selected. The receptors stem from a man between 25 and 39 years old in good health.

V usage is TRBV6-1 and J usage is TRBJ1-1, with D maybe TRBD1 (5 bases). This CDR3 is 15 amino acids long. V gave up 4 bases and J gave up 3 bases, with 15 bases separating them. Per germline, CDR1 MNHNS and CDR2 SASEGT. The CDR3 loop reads CASSASTTAYTEAFF. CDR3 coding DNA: TGTGCCAGCAGTGCCTCGACGACAGCTTACACTGAAGCTTTCTTT.

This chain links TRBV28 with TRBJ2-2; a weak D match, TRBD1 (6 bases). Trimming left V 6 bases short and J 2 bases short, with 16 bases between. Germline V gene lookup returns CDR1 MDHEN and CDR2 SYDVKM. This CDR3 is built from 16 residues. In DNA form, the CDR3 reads TGTGCCAGCAGGGCCTTTGTGGGGGCCAACACCGGGGAGCTGTTTTTT. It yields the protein CASRAFVGANTGELFF.

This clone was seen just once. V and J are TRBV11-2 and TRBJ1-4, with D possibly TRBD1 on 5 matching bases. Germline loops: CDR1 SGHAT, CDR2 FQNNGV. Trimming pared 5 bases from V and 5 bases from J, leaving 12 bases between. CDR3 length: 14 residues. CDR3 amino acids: CASSRWEGNEKLFF. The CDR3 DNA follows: TGTGCCAGCAGCCGTTGGGAGGGGAATGAAAAACTGTTTTTT. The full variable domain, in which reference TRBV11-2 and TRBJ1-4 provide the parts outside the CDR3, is EAGVAQSPRYKIIEKRQSVAFWCNPISGHATLYWYQQILGQGPKLLIQFQNNGVVDDSQLPKDRFSAERLKGVDSTLKIQPAKLEDSAVYLCASSRWEGNEKLFFGSGTQLSVL.

CDR3 coding DNA: TGTGCCAGCACCCCCCGGACCTGGGGTGAGCAGTTCTTC. It specifies CASTPRTWGEQFF. The rearrangement uses TRBV14 and TRBJ2-1; D remains unclear. Trimming shortened V by 7 bases and J by 9 bases, and 16 bases separated the two germline ends. Germline CDR1 is SGHDN and CDR2 is FVKESK. The CDR3 loop spans 13 amino acids.

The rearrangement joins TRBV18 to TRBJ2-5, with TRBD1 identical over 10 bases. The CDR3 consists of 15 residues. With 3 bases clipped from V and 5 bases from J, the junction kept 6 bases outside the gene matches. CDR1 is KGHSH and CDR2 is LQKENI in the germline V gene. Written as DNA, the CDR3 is TGTGCCAGCTCACCGGACAGGGGGGCGGTGGAGACCCAGTACTTC. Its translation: CASSPDRGAVETQYF.

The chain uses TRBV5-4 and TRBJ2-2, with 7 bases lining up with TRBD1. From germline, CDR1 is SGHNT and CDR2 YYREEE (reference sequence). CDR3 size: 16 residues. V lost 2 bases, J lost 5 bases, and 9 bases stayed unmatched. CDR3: CASSFPRGPTTGELFF. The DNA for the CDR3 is TGTGCCAGCAGCTTTCCGAGGGGGCCGACGACCGGGGAGCTGTTTTTT.

This chain's CDR3 is CASGTSGPGELFF. In nucleotides, the CDR3 is TGCGCCAGTGGGACTAGCGGACCCGGGGAGCTGTTTTTT. The chain joins TRBV5-1 to TRBJ2-2; 11 bases match TRBD2. Germline V gene sequence: CDR1 SGHRS, CDR2 YFSETQ. The junction had 3 bases not matched to a gene; V was cut back by 8 bases and J by 6 bases. The CDR3 contains 13 residues.

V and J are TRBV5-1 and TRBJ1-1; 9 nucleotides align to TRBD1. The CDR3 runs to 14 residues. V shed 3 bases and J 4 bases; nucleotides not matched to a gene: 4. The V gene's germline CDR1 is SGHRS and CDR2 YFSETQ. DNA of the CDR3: TGCGCCAGCAGCTCGGGACAGGGAGCCACTGAAGCTTTCTTT. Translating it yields CASSSGQGATEAFF.

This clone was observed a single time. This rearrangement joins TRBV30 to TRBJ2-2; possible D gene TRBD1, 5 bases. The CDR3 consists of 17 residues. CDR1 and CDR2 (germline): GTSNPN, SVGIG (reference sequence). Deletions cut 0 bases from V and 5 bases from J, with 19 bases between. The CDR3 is CAWSVRLSRQSTGELFF. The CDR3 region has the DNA TGTGCCTGGAGTGTACGATTATCTAGACAGTCTACCGGGGAGCTGTTTTTT.

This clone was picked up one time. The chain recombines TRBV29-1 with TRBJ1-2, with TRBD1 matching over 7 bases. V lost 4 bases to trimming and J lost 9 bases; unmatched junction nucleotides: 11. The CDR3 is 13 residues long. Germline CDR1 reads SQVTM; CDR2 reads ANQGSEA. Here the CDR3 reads CSVVARGSISYTF. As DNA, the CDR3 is TGCAGCGTTGTGGCCAGGGGGTCTATTAGCTACACCTTC.

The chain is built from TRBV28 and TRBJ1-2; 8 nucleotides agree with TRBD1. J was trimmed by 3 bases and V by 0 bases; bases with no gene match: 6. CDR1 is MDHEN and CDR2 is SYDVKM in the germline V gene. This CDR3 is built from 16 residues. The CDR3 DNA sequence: TGTGCCAGCAGTTTATGGGAAACGACAGGGGACTATGGCTACACCTTC. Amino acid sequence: CASSLWETTGDYGYTF.

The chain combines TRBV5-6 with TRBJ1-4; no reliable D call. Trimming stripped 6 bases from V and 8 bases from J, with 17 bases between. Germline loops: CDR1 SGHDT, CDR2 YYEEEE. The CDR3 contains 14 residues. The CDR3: CASTRYTGGEKLFF. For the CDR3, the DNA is TGTGCCAGCACCCGATACACCGGCGGGGAAAAACTGTTTTTT. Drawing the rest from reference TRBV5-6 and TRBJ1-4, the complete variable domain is DAGVTQSPTHLIKTRGQQVTLRCSPKSGHDTVSWYQQALGQGPQFIFQYYEEEERQRGNFPDRFSGHQFPNYSSELNVNALLLGDSALYLCASTRYTGGEKLFFGSGTQLSVL.

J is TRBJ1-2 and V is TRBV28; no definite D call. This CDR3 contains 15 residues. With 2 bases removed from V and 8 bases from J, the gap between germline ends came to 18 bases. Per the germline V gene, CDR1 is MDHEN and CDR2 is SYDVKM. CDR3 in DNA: TGTGCCAGCAGTTTAATGACGGGTAACTATGGAGGCTACACCTTC. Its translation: CASSLMTGNYGGYTF.

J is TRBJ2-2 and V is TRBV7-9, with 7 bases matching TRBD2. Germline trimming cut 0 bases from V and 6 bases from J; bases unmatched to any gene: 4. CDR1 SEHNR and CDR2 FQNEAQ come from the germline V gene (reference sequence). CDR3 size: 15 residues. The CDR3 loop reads CASSLARGKPGELFF. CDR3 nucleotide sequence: TGTGCCAGCAGCTTAGCGCGGGGGAAGCCCGGGGAGCTGTTTTTT.

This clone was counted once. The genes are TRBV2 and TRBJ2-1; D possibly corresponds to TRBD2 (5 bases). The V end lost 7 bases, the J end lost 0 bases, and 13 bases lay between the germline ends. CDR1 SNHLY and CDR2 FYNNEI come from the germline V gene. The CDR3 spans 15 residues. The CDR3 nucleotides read TGTGCCAGCAACTCCGGGATAAGCTCCTACAATGAGCAGTTCTTC. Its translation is CASNSGISSYNEQFF.

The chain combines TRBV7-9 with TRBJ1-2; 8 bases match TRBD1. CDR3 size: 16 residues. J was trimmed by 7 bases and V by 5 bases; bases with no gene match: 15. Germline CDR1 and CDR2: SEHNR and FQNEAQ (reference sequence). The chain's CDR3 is CASSVKLRTGRSGYTF. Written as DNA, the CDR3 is TGTGCCAGCAGCGTGAAGCTAAGGACAGGGAGGTCTGGCTACACCTTC. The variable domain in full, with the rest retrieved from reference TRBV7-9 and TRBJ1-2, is DTGVSQNPRHKITKRGQNVTFRCDPISEHNRLYWYRQTLGQGPEFLTYFQNEAQLEKSRLLSDRFSAERPKGSFSTLEIQRTEQGDSAMYLCASSVKLRTGRSGYTFGSGTRLTVV.

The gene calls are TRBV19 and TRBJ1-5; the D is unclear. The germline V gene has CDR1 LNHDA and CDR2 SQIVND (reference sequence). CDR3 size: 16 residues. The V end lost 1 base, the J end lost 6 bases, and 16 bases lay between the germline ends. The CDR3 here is CASSIVAVQTGQPQHF. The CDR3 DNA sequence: TGTGCCAGTAGTATAGTGGCAGTCCAAACGGGTCAGCCCCAGCATTTT.

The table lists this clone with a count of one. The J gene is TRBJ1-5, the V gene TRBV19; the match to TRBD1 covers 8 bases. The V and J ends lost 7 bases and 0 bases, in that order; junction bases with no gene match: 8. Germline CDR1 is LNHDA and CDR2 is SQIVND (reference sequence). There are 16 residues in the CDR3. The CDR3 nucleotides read TGTGCCAGTACCCCACGACAGGGGCATAGCAATCAGCCCCAGCATTTT. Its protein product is CASTPRQGHSNQPQHF.

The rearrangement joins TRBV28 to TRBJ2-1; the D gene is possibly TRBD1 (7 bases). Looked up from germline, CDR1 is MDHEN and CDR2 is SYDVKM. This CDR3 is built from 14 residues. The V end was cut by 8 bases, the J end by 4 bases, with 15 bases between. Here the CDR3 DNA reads TGTGCCAGCGGGGGGACAGCCCTGTACAATGAGCAGTTCTTC. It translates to CASGGTALYNEQFF. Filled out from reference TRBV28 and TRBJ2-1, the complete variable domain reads DVKVTQSSRYLVKRTGEKVFLECVQDMDHENMFWYRQDPGLGLRLIYFSYDVKMKEKGDIPEGYSVSREKKERFSLILESASTNQTSMYLCASGGTALYNEQFFGPGTRLTVL.

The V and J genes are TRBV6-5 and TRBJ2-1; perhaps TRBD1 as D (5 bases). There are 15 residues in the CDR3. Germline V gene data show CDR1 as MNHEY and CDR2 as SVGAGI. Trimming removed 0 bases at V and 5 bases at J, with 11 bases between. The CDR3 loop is CASSYSSRGNNEQFF. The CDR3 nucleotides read TGTGCCAGCAGTTACTCCTCTAGGGGAAACAATGAGCAGTTCTTC.

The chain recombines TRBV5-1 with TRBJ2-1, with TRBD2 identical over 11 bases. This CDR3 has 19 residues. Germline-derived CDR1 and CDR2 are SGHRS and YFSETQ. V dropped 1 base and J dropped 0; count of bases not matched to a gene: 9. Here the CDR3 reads CASSLSLAGVTPSYNEQFF. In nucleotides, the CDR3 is TGCGCCAGCAGCTTGTCACTAGCGGGAGTAACCCCCTCCTACAATGAGCAGTTCTTC.

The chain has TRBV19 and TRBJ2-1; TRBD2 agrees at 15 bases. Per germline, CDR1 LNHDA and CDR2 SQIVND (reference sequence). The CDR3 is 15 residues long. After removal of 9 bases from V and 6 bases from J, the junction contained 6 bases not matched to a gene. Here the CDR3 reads CASRTSGRAFNEQFF. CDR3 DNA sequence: TGTGCCAGCAGGACTAGCGGGAGGGCCTTCAATGAGCAGTTCTTC.

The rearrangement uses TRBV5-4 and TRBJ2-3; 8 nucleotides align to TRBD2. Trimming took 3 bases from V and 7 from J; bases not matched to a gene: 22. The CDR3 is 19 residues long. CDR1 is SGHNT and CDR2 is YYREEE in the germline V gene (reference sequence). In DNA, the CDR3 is TGTGCCAGCAGCTCAAACCCTTCCGGGACTAGATTAAGTAATAATACGCAGTATTTT. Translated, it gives CASSSNPSGTRLSNNTQYF.

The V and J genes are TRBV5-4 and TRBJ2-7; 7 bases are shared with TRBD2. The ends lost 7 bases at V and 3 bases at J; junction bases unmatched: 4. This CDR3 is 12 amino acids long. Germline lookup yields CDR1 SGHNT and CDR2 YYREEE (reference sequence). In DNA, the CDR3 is TGTGCCAGCTTCGGGACTAACTACGAGCAGTACTTC. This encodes CASFGTNYEQYF.

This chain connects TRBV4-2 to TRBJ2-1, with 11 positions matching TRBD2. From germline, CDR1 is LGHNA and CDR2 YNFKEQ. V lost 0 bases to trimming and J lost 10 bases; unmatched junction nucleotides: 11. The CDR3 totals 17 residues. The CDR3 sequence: CASSQDTVTSGSEEQFF. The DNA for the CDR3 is TGTGCCAGCAGCCAAGATACGGTAACTAGCGGGAGTGAGGAGCAGTTCTTC.

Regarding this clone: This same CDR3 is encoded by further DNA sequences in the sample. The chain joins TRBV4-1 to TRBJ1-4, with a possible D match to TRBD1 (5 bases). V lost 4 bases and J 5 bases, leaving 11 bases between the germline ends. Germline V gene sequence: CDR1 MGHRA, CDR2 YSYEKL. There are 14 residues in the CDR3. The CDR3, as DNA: TGCGCCAGCAGCCGTCCGGGGGGGAATGAAAAACTGTTTTTT. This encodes CASSRPGGNEKLFF.

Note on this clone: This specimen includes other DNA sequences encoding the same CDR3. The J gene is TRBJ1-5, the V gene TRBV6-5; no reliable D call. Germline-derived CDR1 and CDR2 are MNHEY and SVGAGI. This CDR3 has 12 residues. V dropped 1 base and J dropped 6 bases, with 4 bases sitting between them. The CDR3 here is CASSYLGQPQHF. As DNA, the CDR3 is TGTGCCAGCAGTTACTTGGGTCAGCCCCAGCATTTT.

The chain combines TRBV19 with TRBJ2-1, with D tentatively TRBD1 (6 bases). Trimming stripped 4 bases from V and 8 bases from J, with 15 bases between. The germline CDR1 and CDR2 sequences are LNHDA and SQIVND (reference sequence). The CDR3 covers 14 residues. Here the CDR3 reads CASSSDRRKHEQFF. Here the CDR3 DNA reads TGTGCCAGTAGTAGCGACAGGAGAAAGCATGAGCAGTTCTTC. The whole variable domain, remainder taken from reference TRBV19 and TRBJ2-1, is DGGITQSPKYLFRKEGQNVTLSCEQNLNHDAMYWYRQDPGQGLRLIYYSQIVNDFQKGDIAEGYSVSREKKESFPLTVTSAQKNPTAFYLCASSSDRRKHEQFFGPGTRLTVL.

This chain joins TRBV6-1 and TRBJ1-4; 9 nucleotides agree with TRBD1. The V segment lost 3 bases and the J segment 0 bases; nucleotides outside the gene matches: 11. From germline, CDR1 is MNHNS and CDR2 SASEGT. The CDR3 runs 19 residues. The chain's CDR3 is CASSDTGGTSLTTNEKLFF. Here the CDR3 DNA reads TGTGCCAGCAGTGATACAGGGGGCACCTCTCTAACAACTAATGAAAAACTGTTTTTT.

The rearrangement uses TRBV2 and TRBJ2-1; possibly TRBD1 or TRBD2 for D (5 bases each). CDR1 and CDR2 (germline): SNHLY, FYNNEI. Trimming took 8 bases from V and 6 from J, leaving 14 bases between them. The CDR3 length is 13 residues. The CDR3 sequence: CASSTGRGNEQFF. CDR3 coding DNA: TGTGCCAGCTCAACAGGTCGGGGCAATGAGCAGTTCTTC.

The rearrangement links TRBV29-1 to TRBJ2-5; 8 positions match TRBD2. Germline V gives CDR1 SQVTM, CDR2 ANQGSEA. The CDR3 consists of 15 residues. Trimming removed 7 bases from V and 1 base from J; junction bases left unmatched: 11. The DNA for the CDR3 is TGCAGCGCCCAACGAGGGGCGGGAGGCCAAGAGACCCAGTACTTC. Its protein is CSAQRGAGGQETQYF.

The CDR3 region is CASSDPSGRSYNEQFF. Written as DNA, the CDR3 is TGCGCCAGCAGTGATCCTAGCGGGCGCTCCTACAATGAGCAGTTCTTC. The chain links TRBV10-1 to TRBJ2-1; 8 bases fit TRBD2. The CDR3 is 16 residues long. V trimming: 3 bases; J trimming: 0 bases; junction bases outside the gene matches: 4. Germline CDR1 is WNHNN and CDR2 is SYGVQD (reference sequence).